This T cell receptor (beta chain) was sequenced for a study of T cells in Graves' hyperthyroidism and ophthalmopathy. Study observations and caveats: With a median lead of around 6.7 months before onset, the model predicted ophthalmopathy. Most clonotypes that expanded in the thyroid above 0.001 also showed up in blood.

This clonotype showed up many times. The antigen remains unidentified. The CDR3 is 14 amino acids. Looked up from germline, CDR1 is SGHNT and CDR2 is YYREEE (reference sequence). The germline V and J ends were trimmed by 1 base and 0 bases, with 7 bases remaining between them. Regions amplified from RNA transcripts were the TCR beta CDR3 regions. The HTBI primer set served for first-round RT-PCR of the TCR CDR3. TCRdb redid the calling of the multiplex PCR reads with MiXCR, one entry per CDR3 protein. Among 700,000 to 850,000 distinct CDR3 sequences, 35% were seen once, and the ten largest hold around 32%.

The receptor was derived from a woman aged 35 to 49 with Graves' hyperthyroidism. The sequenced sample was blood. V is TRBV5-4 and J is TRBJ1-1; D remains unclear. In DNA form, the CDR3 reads TGTGCCAGCAGCTTGAGCGTTATGAACACTGAAGCTTTCTTT. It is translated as CASSLSVMNTEAFF.